This TCR beta chain emerged from a study of blood T cells in healthy people across ages. About the study: Template switching retrieved approximately one barcoded beta molecule for each two T cells.

Together with a sample-barcoded 5' primer, a J-beta primer mix was included in a second PCR lasting 7 to 11 cycles. TCRdb re-analysed the 5' RACE reads in MiXCR, keeping a single row per CDR3 protein. The sample consists of about 800,000 distinct CDR3 sequences, 55% to 70% of them appearing once. Those donating, healthy Caucasian individuals from Russia, were aged about 6 to 95. The CDR3 is made up of 13 amino acids. The V end lost 0 bases, the J end lost 14 bases, and 14 bases lay between the germline ends. Germline V gives CDR1 SNHLY, CDR2 FYNNEI. Specimen: blood. This sequence was found in a man aged 30 to 39 in good health. V and J are TRBV2 and TRBJ2-4, with D maybe TRBD1 (5 bases). CDR3 region: CASSEAGQDRKYF. As DNA, the CDR3 is TGTGCCAGCAGTGAAGCGGGGCAGGATCGCAAGTACTTC.